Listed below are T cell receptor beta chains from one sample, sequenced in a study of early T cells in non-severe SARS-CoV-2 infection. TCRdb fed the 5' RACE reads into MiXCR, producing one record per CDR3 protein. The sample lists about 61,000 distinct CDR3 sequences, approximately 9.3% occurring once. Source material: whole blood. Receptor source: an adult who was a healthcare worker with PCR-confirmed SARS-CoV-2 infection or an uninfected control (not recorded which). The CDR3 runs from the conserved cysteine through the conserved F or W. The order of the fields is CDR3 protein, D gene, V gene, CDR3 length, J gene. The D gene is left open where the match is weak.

CDR3: CASSKGLLINEQFF
D: TRBD2
V: TRBV12-3/TRBV12-4
length: 14
J: TRBJ2-1

CDR3: CASSQSSAGWETQYF
D: -
V: TRBV3-1
length: 15
J: TRBJ2-5

CDR3: CASSLAASNYGYTF
D: -
V: TRBV27
length: 14
J: TRBJ1-2

CDR3: CASSSGGAGGLGYTF
D: TRBD1
V: TRBV11-2
length: 15
J: TRBJ1-2

CDR3: CASSLAGGADTQYF
D: TRBD2
V: TRBV7-2
length: 14
J: TRBJ2-3

CDR3: CASRTGTRGTDTQYF
D: TRBD2
V: TRBV5-1
length: 15
J: TRBJ2-3

CDR3: CASSFGPGGSTGELFF
D: TRBD2
V: TRBV3-1
length: 16
J: TRBJ2-2

CDR3: CASSLAIDRNTGELFF
D: -
V: TRBV5-5
length: 16
J: TRBJ2-2

CDR3: CASSPGGGGLASDTQYF
D: TRBD2
V: TRBV19
length: 17
J: TRBJ2-3

CDR3: CASRDRGYNEQFF
D: TRBD1
V: TRBV2
length: 13
J: TRBJ2-1

CDR3: CSAQPLGAIPQETQYF
D: -
V: TRBV29-1
length: 16
J: TRBJ2-5

CDR3: CASSLQGTWRAFF
D: -
V: TRBV11-2
length: 13
J: TRBJ1-1

CDR3: CASSSLPGNQPQHF
D: -
V: TRBV7-2
length: 14
J: TRBJ1-5

CDR3: CASSAAQGAPLHF
D: TRBD1
V: TRBV2
length: 13
J: TRBJ1-6

CDR3: CASSTTDRGRQPQHF
D: TRBD1
V: TRBV19
length: 15
J: TRBJ1-5

CDR3: CASSLDVGADQPQHF
D: -
V: TRBV11-2
length: 15
J: TRBJ1-5